The rows below give T cell receptor beta chains drawn from one sample of a study of blood T cell repertoires in COVID-19. The data were produced by immunoSEQ multiplex PCR, yet TCRdb's version contains in-frame clones alone and is incomplete. The data contain fewer than 250,000 clones, approximately 90% of them singletons. Sequenced sample: peripheral blood. These receptors were taken from a man aged 45 to 65 with acute or convalescent COVID-19. Each CDR3 is given with its conserved first and last residue. Each record gives: CDR3 length, D gene, clone size, V gene, J gene, CDR3 DNA, CDR3 protein. D genes are given only for firm matches. Size values are once, few and many counts, or a class for expanded clones, and some rows have none.

14,TRBD1,-,TRBV2,TRBJ1-5,TGTGCCTCCTCGAGACAGGGGATAAATCAGCCCCAGCATTTT,CASSRQGINQPQHF
15,-,-,TRBV7-6,TRBJ1-1,TGTGCCAGCAGCCCGAGGTTGGGCGGAGGAACTGAAGCTTTCTTT,CASSPRLGGGTEAFF
14,TRBD1,-,TRBV5-1,TRBJ1-2,TGCGCCAGCAGCGCTGGACAGGAGGGCTATGGCTACACCTTC,CASSAGQEGYGYTF
14,-,-,TRBV3-1/TRBV3-2,TRBJ2-3,TGTGCCAGCAGCCTACAGCTTAGCACAGATACGCAGTATTTT,CASSLQLSTDTQYF
16,TRBD1,-,TRBV2,TRBJ1-3,TGTGCCAGCAGTGAAGGGGACAGAATCTCTGGAAACACCATATATTTT,CASSEGDRISGNTIYF
12,-,-,TRBV20-1,TRBJ1-2,TGCAGTGCTAGTGACGGGACTTCTGGCTACACCTTC,CSASDGTSGYTF
11,-,-,TRBV12-3/TRBV12-4,TRBJ1-1,TGTGCCAGCAGGCAGGGCCCTGAAGCTTTCTTT,CASRQGPEAFF
13,TRBD1,-,TRBV6-5,TRBJ2-7,TGTGCCAGCAGTCCCGACAGGGGGCACGAGCAGTACTTC,CASSPDRGHEQYF
13,TRBD1,-,TRBV5-1,TRBJ2-7,TGCGCCAGCGCCCGACAGGGGGGATACGAGCAGTACTTC,CASARQGGYEQYF
14,-,-,TRBV6-6,TRBJ2-2,TGTGCCAGCGGGGAGCGCCCGAACACCGGGGAGCTGTTTTTT,CASGERPNTGELFF
14,-,-,TRBV30,TRBJ1-3,TGTGCCTGGAGTGTGGGCTCCTCTGGAAACACCATATATTTT,CAWSVGSSGNTIYF
12,-,once,TRBV12-3/TRBV12-4,TRBJ2-7,TGTGCCAGCAGTCCCAGCTCCTACGAGCAGTACTTC,CASSPSSYEQYF
15,-,-,TRBV30,TRBJ1-5,TGTGCCTGGAGCAACCTGGGACAATCATATCAGCCCCAGCATTTT,CAWSNLGQSYQPQHF
15,TRBD2,-,TRBV2,TRBJ2-5,TGTGCCAGCACGACTAGCGGGGCCTACCAAGAGACCCAGTACTTC,CASTTSGAYQETQYF
12,-,-,TRBV10-1,TRBJ1-2,TGCGCCAGCAGTCAGGGTGGCTATGGCTACACCTTC,CASSQGGYGYTF